This entry concerns a single T cell receptor (beta chain). These data belong to a study of cytomegalovirus exposure and HLA in healthy donors. Study details: Caucasian-associated ancestry cluster membership applied to under 85% of 398 genotyped donors.

PCR involved 60 Vbeta and 13 Jbeta primers. Original data processing: An analysis performed later counted roughly 80 million unique TCR beta chains (roughly 9.9 million of them shared). Clones were sequenced by immunoSEQ multiplex PCR, and TCRdb holds only the in-frame ones, with some missing. The V and J calls and clone size are taken from that table; D and trimming were inferred from the DNA. The top ten clones hold under 8.5% of a sample with about 150,000 clones, approximately 82% of them seen once. Germline V CDR1 and CDR2: MNHNS, SASEGT. CDR3 size: 16 residues. Trimming at V came to 4 bases and at J to 1 base, leaving 4 bases not matched to a gene.

The TCR sequence derives from a woman aged 45-60 years in good health and CMV-seropositive. J is TRBJ2-1 and V is TRBV6-1; the match to TRBD2 covers 10 bases. The sequencing input was PBMCs. CDR3 loop: CASSGLLAGSYNEQFF. The CDR3 DNA is TGTGCCAGCAGTGGGCTACTAGCGGGGTCCTACAATGAGCAGTTCTTC.